What follows are 21 T cell receptor beta chains derived from one specimen sequenced in a study of T cell clonality in common variable immunodeficiency (dated by TCRdb to the mid-2010s). The library relied on the immunoSEQ multiplex PCR assay. TCRdb took over this immuneACCESS table, retaining in-frame rearrangements with V and J assigned. Such tables are incomplete; in checked studies, under half of the missing clones stem from an unresolved V gene, and the remainder is unexplained. The sample comprises tens of thousands of clones, and every one was counted more than once. More than 1.2% of the sample is in the top ten clones. Sample: peripheral blood mononuclear cells. These TCRs come from a person aged 18 to 75 in good health.

In its sample, this clone was seen many times. The read terminates 3 residues before the CDR3 end, so the remaining end is supplied by the germline J gene. The chain carries TRBV2 and TRBJ2-3, with TRBD2 as a possible D gene (5 bases). Germline CDR1 SNHLY, CDR2 FYNNEI. This CDR3 is built from 16 residues. V was shortened by 6 bases and J by 1 base, with 17 bases between the two germline ends. The CDR3 loop reads CASSSVPGRGTDTQYF. Incomplete CDR3 DNA: TGTGCCAGCAGCAGTGTCCCCGGGCGGGGCACAGATACG.

Concerning this clone: The CDR3 goes on 3 residues after the read ends, and that part is filled in from the germline J gene. The V and J genes are TRBV5-1 and TRBJ2-7; 10 nucleotides match TRBD1. The CDR3 is made up of 14 amino acids. J gave up 2 bases and V 3 bases, and 2 bases lay outside the gene matches. The V gene's germline CDR1 is SGHRS and CDR2 YFSETQ. CDR3 DNA (partial): TGCGCCAGCAGCTGGGGGACAGGGGCCTACGAG. Protein product: CASSWGTGAYE. The CDR3, in full, reads CASSWGTGAYEQYF.

In its sample, this clone was seen a few times. The read stops 3 residues short of the end of the CDR3; the missing end is completed from the germline J gene. The chain links TRBV2 to TRBJ1-2, with D uncertain. CDR1 and CDR2 from the germline V gene are SNHLY and FYNNEI. The CDR3 contains 14 residues. The sequenced CDR3 bases are TGTGCCAGCAGTGAACCAGCGGGAGGAGATACC. Amino acids: CASSEPAGGDT. The full-length CDR3 reads as CASSEPAGGDTYTF.

Points on this clone: The CDR3 end lies 3 residues beyond the end of the read and is filled in from the germline J gene. J is TRBJ1-2 and V is TRBV19; 8 bases line up with TRBD1. CDR1 and CDR2 from the germline V gene are LNHDA and SQIVND (reference sequence). CDR3 length: 16 residues. The DNA read from the CDR3 is TGTGCCAGTAGGCGTTTAACAGGGGGGAGGCCCAATGAC. This encodes CASRRLTGGRPND. The entire CDR3 is CASRRLTGGRPNDYTF. Full variable domain (outside the CDR3, taken from reference TRBV19 and TRBJ1-2): DGGITQSPKYLFRKEGQNVTLSCEQNLNHDAMYWYRQDPGQGLRLIYYSQIVNDFQKGDIAEGYSVSREKKESFPLTVTSAQKNPTAFYLCASRRLTGGRPNDYTFGSGTRLTVV.

At least ten counts were recorded for this clone. The sequence runs out 3 residues before the end of the CDR3; the remainder is reconstructed from the germline J gene. J is TRBJ1-1 and V is TRBV7-3, with 7 bases identical to TRBD1. The CDR3 totals 13 residues. The V gene end was trimmed by 5 bases and the J gene end by 4 bases; junction bases not matched to a gene: 4. Germline lookup yields CDR1 SGHTA and CDR2 FQGTGA. The covered CDR3 bases are TGTGCCAGCAGCCCGACAGGGATCACTGAA. This encodes CASSPTGITE. The complete CDR3 reads CASSPTGITEAFF. Together with reference TRBV7-3 and TRBJ1-1, the CDR3 gives the full variable domain: GAGVSQTPSNKVTEKGKYVELRCDPISGHTALYWYRQSLGQGPEFLIYFQGTGAADDSGLPNDRFFAVRPEGSVSTLKIQRTERGDSAVYLCASSPTGITEAFFGQGTRLTVV.

This clone was seen a handful of times. One junction end disagrees with the germline gene, perhaps due to a read error. Sequencing ends 3 residues short of the CDR3 end; the germline J gene provides the rest. The chain couples TRBV7-9 to TRBJ2-5; maybe TRBD1 (6 bases). The CDR3 runs 12 residues. CDR1 and CDR2 from the germline V gene are SEHNR and FQNEAQ (reference sequence). CDR3 sequence: CSSQGKQETQYF. CDR3 bases read: TGTTCCAGCCAGGGGAAGCAAGAGACC.

This clone came up many times. The CDR3 is cut off 3 residues early in the read; its end comes from the germline J gene. J is TRBJ1-5 and V is TRBV6-4; a weak D match, TRBD1 (5 bases). The CDR3 is made up of 14 amino acids. Looked up from germline, CDR1 is MRHNA and CDR2 is SNTAGT. V was pared by 11 bases and J by 3 bases, with 17 bases between. The CDR3 is CACLMGQNNQPQHF. The sequenced part of the CDR3 DNA is TGTGCCTGCCTAATGGGGCAGAACAATCAGCCC.

This clone was counted at least ten times. The read halts 3 residues ahead of the CDR3 end, with the missing end drawn from the germline J gene. This chain links TRBV20-1 with TRBJ2-7; 15 bases are shared with TRBD2. This CDR3 comprises 22 residues. In germline, CDR1 is DFQATT, CDR2 SNEGSKA (reference sequence). V trimming: 0 bases; J trimming: 4 bases; junction bases outside the gene matches: 22. CDR3 DNA (partial): TGCAGTGCTAGAGATCCAGGACAGGGGGAAGGACTAGCGGGAGGGCCTTTATACGAG. As protein: CSARDPGQGEGLAGGPLYE. Given in full, the CDR3 is CSARDPGQGEGLAGGPLYEQYF.

This clone was recorded many times. The sequenced fragment ends 3 residues before the CDR3 boundary, so the rest is inferred from the germline J gene. V is TRBV19 and J is TRBJ2-3; 7 bases match TRBD2. Germline values: CDR1 LNHDA, CDR2 SQIVND (reference sequence). Trimming cost V 5 bases and J 0 bases; bases outside gene matches: 5. This CDR3 is built from 15 residues. CDR3 in amino acids: CASSPRLASTDTQYF. The CDR3 DNA, read in part, is TGTGCCAGTAGTCCCCGACTAGCCAGCACAGATACG.

This clone was observed at least ten times. With the read ending 3 residues before the CDR3 end, the germline J gene is used to fill in that end. The chain couples TRBV5-1 to TRBJ2-3; 7 bases match TRBD2. This CDR3 spans 15 amino acids. CDR1 and CDR2 (germline): SGHRS, YFSETQ. Trimming at V came to 3 bases and at J to 2 bases, leaving 6 bases not matched to a gene. CDR3 sequence reads: CASSSPSGTTDTQYF. The CDR3 DNA, read in part, is TGCGCCAGCAGCTCCCCAAGCGGGACCACAGATACG.

This clone occurred many times. Read data end 3 residues before the CDR3 end; the end is taken from the germline J gene. The chain couples TRBV20-1 to TRBJ2-2; 8 nucleotides agree with TRBD1. The trim removed 6 bases at V and 9 bases at J, leaving 15 bases unmatched. CDR3 size: 15 residues. CDR1 and CDR2 from the germline V gene are DFQATT and SNEGSKA (reference sequence). The covered CDR3 bases are TGCAGTGCCCGGACAGGGAAAGGATTGAGCCGGGAG. Translation gives CSARTGKGLSRE. The entire CDR3 is CSARTGKGLSRELFF.

This clone was counted at least ten times. The read comes to an end 3 residues before the CDR3 does, leaving the germline J gene to fill in the end. The V call is TRBV7-9, the J call TRBJ2-5, with D possibly being TRBD2 (5 bases). The CDR3 contains 15 residues. V gave up 6 bases and J gave up 1 base, with 15 bases separating them. Germline-derived CDR1 and CDR2 are SEHNR and FQNEAQ (reference sequence). The sequenced CDR3 bases are TGTGCCAGCAGTGCGGGCGCCTTTCTCCAAGAGACC. This encodes CASSAGAFLQET. The whole CDR3 sequence is CASSAGAFLQETQYF.

This clone was counted at least ten times. Read data end 3 residues before the CDR3 end; the end is taken from the germline J gene. The V gene is TRBV6-2 or TRBV6-3, the J gene TRBJ2-1; 12 bases map to TRBD2. CDR1 and CDR2 (germline): MNHEY, SVGEGT. V was clipped by 7 bases and J by 3 bases; unmatched bases: 7. This CDR3 spans 16 amino acids. The part of the CDR3 DNA that was read is TGTGCCAGCAAGGGTACTAGCGGGAGGCTCTACAATGAG. Its translation is CASKGTSGRLYNE. The entire CDR3 protein reads CASKGTSGRLYNEQFF.

This clone was counted many times. The read finishes 3 residues shy of the CDR3 end, and the germline J gene is used to complete it. The chain carries TRBV12-3 or TRBV12-4 and TRBJ1-1, with D maybe TRBD1 (6 bases). V lost 4 bases, J lost 3 bases, and 12 bases lay in between. CDR3 size: 14 residues. CDR3 loop: CASSSGQLHTEAFF. The part of the CDR3 DNA that was read is TGTGCCAGCAGTTCCGGACAGTTGCACACTGAA.

This clone was counted many times. The CDR3 extends 3 residues past the end of the read, so its final part is completed from the germline J gene. This rearrangement joins TRBV4-1 to TRBJ2-2; TRBD2 matches at 11 bases. The CDR3 spans 18 residues. V trimming: 0 bases; J trimming: 6 bases; junction bases outside the gene matches: 9. The V gene's germline CDR1 is MGHRA and CDR2 YSYEKL. Incomplete CDR3 DNA: TGCGCCAGCAGCCAAGAAACTAGCGGGAGTCCAAGGGCCGGGGAG. This sequence encodes CASSQETSGSPRAGE. Given in full, the CDR3 is CASSQETSGSPRAGELFF.

This clone occurred many times. The read finishes 3 residues shy of the CDR3 end, and the germline J gene is used to complete it. The V and J genes are TRBV23-1 and TRBJ2-3; TRBD1 matches 8 bases. TRBV23-1 is given ORF status, its function remaining uncertain. This CDR3 has 18 residues. After removal of 1 base from V and 2 bases from J, the junction contained 11 bases not matched to a gene. The CDR3 protein is CASSQLVLDRDPTDTQYF. The sequenced part of the CDR3 DNA is TGCGCCAGCAGTCAATTGGTCCTGGACAGGGACCCCACAGATACG.

Ten or more counts support this clone. The CDR3 protein is CSAAGTGGVSNQPQHF. Partial CDR3 DNA: TGCAGTGCCGCCGGGACAGGGGGCGTGAGCAATCAGCCC. The chain joins TRBV20-1 to TRBJ1-5; TRBD1 matches 12 bases. The read ends 3 residues early relative to the CDR3; the germline J gene fills the gap. The germline V gene has CDR1 DFQATT and CDR2 SNEGSKA (reference sequence). The ends lost 6 bases at V and 1 base at J; junction bases unmatched: 7. This CDR3 is 16 amino acids long.

This clone has at least ten counts. The CDR3 goes on 3 residues after the read ends, and that part is filled in from the germline J gene. This chain joins TRBV20-1 and TRBJ2-5; TRBD2 agrees at 10 bases. The V gene's germline CDR1 is DFQATT and CDR2 SNEGSKA (reference sequence). CDR3 length equals 19 residues. V lost 3 bases, J lost 5 bases, and 21 bases stayed unmatched. The sequenced CDR3 bases are TGCAGTGCTAGGGTTAGCCTAGCGGGAGAACCGGTTTTGGGTGAGACC. Translated: CSARVSLAGEPVLGET. The full CDR3 is CSARVSLAGEPVLGETQYF.

This clone appeared a few times. The read falls 3 residues short of the CDR3 end, and the missing part is taken from the germline J gene. V and J are TRBV7-9 and TRBJ1-4; 8 bases agree with TRBD1. The V gene's germline CDR1 is SEHNR and CDR2 FQNEAQ (reference sequence). With V trimmed by 0 bases and J by 7 bases, 1 base remained unmatched. The CDR3 spans 14 residues. The chain's CDR3 is CASSLAQGAEKLFF. The CDR3 bases that were read are TGTGCCAGCAGCTTAGCGCAGGGGGCTGAAAAA. The full variable domain, in which reference TRBV7-9 and TRBJ1-4 provide the parts outside the CDR3, is DTGVSQNPRHKITKRGQNVTFRCDPISEHNRLYWYRQTLGQGPEFLTYFQNEAQLEKSRLLSDRFSAERPKGSFSTLEIQRTEQGDSAMYLCASSLAQGAEKLFFGSGTQLSVL.

This clone was observed many times. The CDR3 end lies 3 residues beyond the end of the read and is filled in from the germline J gene. The chain recombines TRBV28 with TRBJ2-7, with 7 positions matching TRBD2. The germline CDR1 and CDR2 sequences are MDHEN and SYDVKM. This CDR3 has 15 residues. The J segment lost 2 bases and the V segment lost 2 bases, leaving 6 bases of the junction unmatched. Partial CDR3 DNA: TGTGCCAGCAGTTTAGGGGGGGTACTAACCTACGAG. It specifies CASSLGGVLTYE. The full-length CDR3 reads as CASSLGGVLTYEQYF.

This clone was observed many times. Coverage ceases 3 residues before the CDR3 finishes, and the germline J gene fills in the end. The genes are TRBV2 and TRBJ1-3, with D possibly matching TRBD1 (6 bases). CDR1 and CDR2 (germline): SNHLY, FYNNEI. The length of the CDR3 is 14 residues. With 5 bases removed from V and 4 bases from J, the gap between germline ends came to 12 bases. CDR3 in amino acids: CASSPTGFGNTIYF. The DNA read from the CDR3 is TGTGCCAGCAGTCCGACAGGTTTCGGAAACACC.